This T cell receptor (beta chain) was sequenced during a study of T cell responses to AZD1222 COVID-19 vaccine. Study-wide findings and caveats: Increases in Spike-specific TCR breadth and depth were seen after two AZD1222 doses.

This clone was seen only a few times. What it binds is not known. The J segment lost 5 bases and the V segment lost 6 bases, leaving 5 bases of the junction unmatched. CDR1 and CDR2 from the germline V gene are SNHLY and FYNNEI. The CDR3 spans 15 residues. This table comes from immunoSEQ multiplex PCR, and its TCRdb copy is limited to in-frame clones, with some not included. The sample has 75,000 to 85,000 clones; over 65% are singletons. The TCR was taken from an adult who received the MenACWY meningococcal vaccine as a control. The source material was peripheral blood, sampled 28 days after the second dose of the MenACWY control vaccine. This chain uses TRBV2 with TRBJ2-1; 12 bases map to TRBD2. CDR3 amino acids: CASRARTSGDNEQFF. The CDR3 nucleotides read TGTGCCAGCAGGGCCAGGACTAGCGGGGACAATGAGCAGTTCTTC.